This T cell receptor (beta chain) was retrieved from a study of blood T cell repertoires in COVID-19. About the study: Italy, Spain and the United States were the sources of the convalescent and acute COVID-19 samples.

Clones were read by immunoSEQ multiplex PCR, and TCRdb kept only the in-frame ones, dropping some. The data show 220,000 or so clones, about 86% seen once. Germline V gives CDR1 SGHVS, CDR2 FQNEAQ. The CDR3 has 14 amino acids. The germline V and J ends were trimmed by 1 base and 7 bases, with 10 bases remaining between them. The receptor was isolated from a woman aged 45-65 years with COVID-19, enrolled during active disease. This rearrangement joins TRBV7-8 to TRBJ2-2; unclear D gene. Sequences were obtained from peripheral blood. CDR3 in DNA: TGTGCCAGCAGCTTAGGAGAAAGGAGCGGGGAGCTGTTTTTT. Amino acids: CASSLGERSGELFF.